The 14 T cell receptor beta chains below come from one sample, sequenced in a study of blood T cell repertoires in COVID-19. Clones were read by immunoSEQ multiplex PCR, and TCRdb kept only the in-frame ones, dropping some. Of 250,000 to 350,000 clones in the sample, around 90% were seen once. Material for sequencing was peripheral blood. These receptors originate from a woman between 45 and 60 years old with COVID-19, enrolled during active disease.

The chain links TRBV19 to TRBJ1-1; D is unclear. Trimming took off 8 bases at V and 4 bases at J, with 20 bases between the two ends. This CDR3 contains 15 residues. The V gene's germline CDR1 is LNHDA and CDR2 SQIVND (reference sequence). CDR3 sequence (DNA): TGTGCCAGTTCCCTTACACGTACGGAGGGCACTGAAGCTTTCTTT. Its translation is CASSLTRTEGTEAFF.

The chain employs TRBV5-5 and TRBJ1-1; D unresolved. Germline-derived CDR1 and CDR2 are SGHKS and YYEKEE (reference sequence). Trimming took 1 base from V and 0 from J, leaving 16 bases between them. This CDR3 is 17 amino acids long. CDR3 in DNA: TGTGCCAGCAGCTTGAATCCCCCAGGTCCAATGAACACTGAAGCTTTCTTT. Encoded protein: CASSLNPPGPMNTEAFF.

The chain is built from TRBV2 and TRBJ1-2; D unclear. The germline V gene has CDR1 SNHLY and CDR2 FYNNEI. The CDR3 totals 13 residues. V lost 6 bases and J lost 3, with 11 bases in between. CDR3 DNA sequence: TGTGCCAGCAGCTCAGGATTTGACTATGGCTACACCTTC. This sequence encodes CASSSGFDYGYTF.

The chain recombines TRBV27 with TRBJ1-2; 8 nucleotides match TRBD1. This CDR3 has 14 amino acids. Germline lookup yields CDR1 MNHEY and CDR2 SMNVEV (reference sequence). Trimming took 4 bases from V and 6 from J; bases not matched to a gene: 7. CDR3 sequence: CASSSLDRVDGYTF. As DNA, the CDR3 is TGTGCCAGCAGTTCGCTGGACAGGGTAGATGGCTACACCTTC.

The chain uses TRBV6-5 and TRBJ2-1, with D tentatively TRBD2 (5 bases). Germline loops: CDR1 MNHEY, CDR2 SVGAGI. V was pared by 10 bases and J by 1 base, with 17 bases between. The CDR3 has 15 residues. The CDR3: CATQESGKSYNEQFF. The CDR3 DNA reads TGTGCCACGCAAGAAAGCGGTAAGTCCTACAATGAGCAGTTCTTC.

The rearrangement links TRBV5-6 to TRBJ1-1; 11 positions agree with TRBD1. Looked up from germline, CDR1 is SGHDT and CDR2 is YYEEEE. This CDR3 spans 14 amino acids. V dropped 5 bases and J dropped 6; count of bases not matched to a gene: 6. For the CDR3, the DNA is TGTGCCAGCAGGCCCGGGACAGGGGGTCCTGAAGCTTTCTTT. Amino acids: CASRPGTGGPEAFF.

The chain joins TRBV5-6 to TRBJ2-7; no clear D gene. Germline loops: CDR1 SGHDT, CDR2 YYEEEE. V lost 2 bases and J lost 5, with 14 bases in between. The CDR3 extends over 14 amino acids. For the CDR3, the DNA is TGTGCCAGCAGCTTCAGGTACAGTTCCCACGAGCAGTACTTC. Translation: CASSFRYSSHEQYF.

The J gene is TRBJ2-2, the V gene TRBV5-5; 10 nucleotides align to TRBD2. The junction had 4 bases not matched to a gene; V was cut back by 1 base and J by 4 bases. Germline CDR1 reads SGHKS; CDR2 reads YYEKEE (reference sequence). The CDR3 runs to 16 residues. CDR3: CASSLQREGRTGELFF. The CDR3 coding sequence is TGTGCCAGCAGCTTGCAGCGGGAGGGCCGCACCGGGGAGCTGTTTTTT.

The CDR3 DNA reads TGTGCCAGCAGCGGGAGGGCCTACAATGAGCAGTTCTTC. It is translated as CASSGRAYNEQFF. The chain couples TRBV5-4 to TRBJ2-1; the match to TRBD2 covers 7 bases. CDR1 and CDR2 from the germline V gene are SGHNT and YYREEE (reference sequence). The junction had 0 bases not matched to a gene; V was cut back by 4 bases and J by 2 bases. This CDR3 contains 13 residues.

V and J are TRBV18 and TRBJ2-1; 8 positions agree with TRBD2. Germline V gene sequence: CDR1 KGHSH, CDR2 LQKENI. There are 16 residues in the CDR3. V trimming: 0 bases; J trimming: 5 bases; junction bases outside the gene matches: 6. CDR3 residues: CASSPPGTSGNNEQFF. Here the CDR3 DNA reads TGTGCCAGCTCACCACCGGGTACTAGCGGAAACAATGAGCAGTTCTTC.

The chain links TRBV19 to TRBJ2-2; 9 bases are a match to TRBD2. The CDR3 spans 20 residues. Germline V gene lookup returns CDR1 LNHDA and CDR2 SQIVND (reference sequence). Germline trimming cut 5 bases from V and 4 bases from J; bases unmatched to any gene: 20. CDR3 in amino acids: CASSLPGTASGVIVTGELFF. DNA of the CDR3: TGTGCCAGTAGTCTCCCGGGGACTGCTAGCGGGGTTATTGTCACCGGGGAGCTGTTTTTT.

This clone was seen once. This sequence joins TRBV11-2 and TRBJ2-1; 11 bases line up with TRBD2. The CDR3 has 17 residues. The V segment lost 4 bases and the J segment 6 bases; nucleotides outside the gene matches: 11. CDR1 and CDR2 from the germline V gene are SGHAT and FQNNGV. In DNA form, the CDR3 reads TGTGCCAGCAGCTCCGGGGTAGCGGGAGGGCTAGGCAATGAGCAGTTCTTC. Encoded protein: CASSSGVAGGLGNEQFF.

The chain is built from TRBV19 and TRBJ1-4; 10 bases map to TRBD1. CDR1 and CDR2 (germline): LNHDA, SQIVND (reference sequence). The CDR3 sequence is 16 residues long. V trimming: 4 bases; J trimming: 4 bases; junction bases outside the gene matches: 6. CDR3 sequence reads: CASSNDRGRNNEKLFF. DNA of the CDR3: TGTGCCAGTAGTAACGACAGGGGGCGGAATAATGAAAAACTGTTTTTT.

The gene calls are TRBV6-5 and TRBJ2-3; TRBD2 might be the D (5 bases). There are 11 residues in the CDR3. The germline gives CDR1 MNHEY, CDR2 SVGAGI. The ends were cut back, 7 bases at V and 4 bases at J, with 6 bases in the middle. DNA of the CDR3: TGTGCCAGCAAGCGGTCAGATACGCAGTATTTT. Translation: CASKRSDTQYF.